The entry that follows covers one T cell receptor (beta chain) sequence. Its antigen is not identified. The time point was: pre-sensitization, week 0. Noted treatment: therapeutic diphenylcyclopropenone sensitization with weekly scalp DPC. TCRdb re-called the RACE reads through MiXCR, storing one row per CDR3 protein. This table has about 350,000 distinct CDR3 sequences, 4.5% to 7% appearing once. In germline, CDR1 is SGHVS, CDR2 FQNEAQ. The CDR3 consists of 15 residues. Between the trimmed V and J ends, which lost 0 bases and 4 bases, there was a span of 11 bases. The data stem from a study of human T cells and chemical hapten exposure. The wider study: Patch tests delivered 0.01% DPC to the upper back and were evaluated at 6 days.

Overall study findings and caveats: The study found that PT1 expanded TCR counts correlated positively with patch test score. Controls had significantly fewer large CDR3 similarity clusters than were formed by expanded TCRs.

This chain connects TRBV7-8 to TRBJ2-3, with D possibly matching TRBD2 (5 bases). This specimen consisted of whole blood, obtained in connection with sensitization to the hapten diphenylcyclopropenone (DPC). This receptor was identified in a woman aged 18-29 years with alopecia areata. Some clones in this sample may be carry-over from other donors' samples. CDR3 bases: TGTGCCAGCAGCTTAGCGCGAATAGCGCCAGATACGCAGTATTTT. Amino acids: CASSLARIAPDTQYF.